The T cell receptor beta chain under discussion was sequenced for a study of blood T cell repertoires in COVID-19. About the study: Some COVID-19 samples were acute and others convalescent; all came from the United States, Italy and Spain. Nucleic acid was either cDNA or gDNA, and it came from T cells, B-cell-depleted T cells, or PBMCs.

In the authors' methods: Estimation of nucleated cell counts was performed using reference gene primer amplification. Sequencing was performed with immunoSEQ multiplex PCR; in TCRdb, only in-frame clones are kept and a portion is missing. V and J calls and clone size are given by that table; D and trimming were obtained from the DNA. The data show about 140,000 clones, around 90% seen once. From germline, CDR1 is MNHEY and CDR2 SVGAGI. The length of the CDR3 is 14 residues. Germline trimming cut 7 bases from V and 4 bases from J; bases unmatched to any gene: 7. The chain recombines TRBV6-5 with TRBJ2-3; TRBD2 agrees at 8 bases. This clonotype was sampled from an older man with acute or convalescent COVID-19. The sample consisted of peripheral blood. CDR3 protein: CASKTGGPADTQYF. DNA for the CDR3: TGTGCCAGCAAAACGGGAGGGCCGGCAGATACGCAGTATTTT.